The clone carrying this T cell receptor beta chain turned up a few times. The antigen is unknown. These data belong to a study of T cell clones after liver transplantation. Study details: HCV positivity affected three of eight recipients; the rest lacked autoimmune or viral indications. Study observations and caveats: The donor-reactive repertoire was only partly measurable in a couple of subjects, lacking donor cells. Post-transplant time points were not standardized, so conclusions are preliminary. A significant post-transplant drop in circulating graft-donor-reactive CD4 TCRbeta sequences occurred in most of the 8 subjects.

Profiled with immunoSEQ multiplex PCR; TCRdb holds only in-frame clones, not every one. The table records more than 7,500 clones, about 75% of them present only once. The CDR3 has 14 amino acids. V gave up 5 bases and J gave up 2 bases; unmatched junction bases: 1. Per the germline V gene, CDR1 is MNHEY and CDR2 is SMNVEV (reference sequence). The gene calls are TRBV27 and TRBJ2-1; the match to TRBD2 covers 9 bases. This TCR came from a human donor who received a liver transplant. Specimen: CD8+ T cells from blood, collected before liver transplant. CDR3 residues: CASSLAGPYNEQFF. CDR3 bases: TGTGCCAGCAGTCTAGCGGGGCCCTACAATGAGCAGTTCTTC.